These 3 T cell receptor beta chains were sequenced from one sample in a study of shared clonotypes between healthy human individuals. This table comes from immunoSEQ multiplex PCR, and its TCRdb copy is limited to in-frame clones, with some not included. Seen here are 2 million or so clones, around 96% observed once, and the top ten hold 0.85% to 1.2%. In the naive CD8 group, cells lacked CD45RO and were positively selected for CCR7, so terminally differentiated effector memory CD45RA+ cells were left out. Sequencing was done on a sample of naive CD8+ T cells sorted from blood. The receptors here all came from a man younger than 35 in good health.

The rearrangement joins TRBV7-9 to TRBJ1-2; possibly TRBD1 for D (6 bases). This CDR3 comprises 15 residues. Per the germline V gene, CDR1 is SEHNR and CDR2 is FQNEAQ (reference sequence). Trimming removed 5 bases from V and 2 bases from J, with 15 bases in between. CDR3 in DNA: TGTGCCAGCAGCCGTGATACAGGGATCAACTATGGCTACACCTTC. It translates to CASSRDTGINYGYTF.

The chain uses TRBV6-1 and TRBJ1-2; weak D call: TRBD1 (5 bases). The V gene's germline CDR1 is MNHNS and CDR2 SASEGT. This CDR3 is built from 15 residues. V lost 5 bases, J lost 6 bases, and 19 bases lay in between. As DNA, the CDR3 is TGTGCCAGCAGTTCATACGGGGCTCCGGGGGATGGCTACACCTTC. Translation gives CASSSYGAPGDGYTF.

J is TRBJ2-1 and V is TRBV5-1; 11 nucleotides line up with TRBD2. Germline CDR1 reads SGHRS; CDR2 reads YFSETQ. V lost 5 bases to trimming and J lost 5 bases; unmatched junction nucleotides: 6. This CDR3 region has 15 residues. In DNA, the CDR3 is TGCGCCAGCAGGTGGGGGGGACTAGCGGACAATGAGCAGTTCTTC. It translates to CASRWGGLADNEQFF.